This entry lists 5 T cell receptor beta chains sequenced from one sample in a study of technical replicates of blood from several donors (dated by TCRdb to 2016 to 2017). Libraries were built with the immunoSEQ multiplex PCR assay. This is the immuneACCESS table as TCRdb keeps it, with only in-frame sequences that have V and J called. A part of the clones is gone; compared with another copy, unresolved V genes explain less than half, and the rest is unexplained. The sample yields more than 95,000 clones; 95% were counted once. The ten most abundant clones make up about 0.21% of the sample. Specimen: T cells isolated from PBMCs. The receptors originated from a human donor in good health.

The chain uses TRBV7-6 and TRBJ1-2; TRBD1 might be the D (6 bases). The ends were cut back, 5 bases at V and 0 bases at J, with 34 bases in the middle. The CDR3 extends over 22 amino acids. Germline lookup yields CDR1 SGHVS and CDR2 FNYEAQ. CDR3 sequence (DNA): TGTGCCAGCAGCCTCCTCCTGTACGGGACAATGAAGGGTTGGGGATCTAACTATGGCTACACCTTC. It codes for CASSLLLYGTMKGWGSNYGYTF.

The chain has TRBV6-5 and TRBJ2-3, with D uncertain. This CDR3 is 11 amino acids long. V lost 5 bases and J lost 5, with 5 bases in between. CDR1 and CDR2 (germline): MNHEY, SVGAGI. In DNA, the CDR3 is TGTGCCAGCAGTGGCTTAGATACGCAGTATTTT. Translation gives CASSGLDTQYF.

V usage is TRBV12-5 and J usage is TRBJ1-5; D is unclear. The CDR3 runs to 13 residues. Trimming removed 4 bases from V and 6 bases from J, with 10 bases in between. CDR1 and CDR2 (germline): LGHNT, FRNRAP. For the CDR3, the DNA is TGTGCTAGTGGTTCCCCGAATAGTCAGCCCCAGCATTTT. Protein sequence: CASGSPNSQPQHF.

J is TRBJ2-1 and V is TRBV4-1; the match to TRBD1 covers 7 bases. Germline V CDR1 and CDR2: MGHRA, YSYEKL. The J segment lost 5 bases and the V segment lost 6 bases, leaving 4 bases of the junction unmatched. The length of the CDR3 is 13 residues. CDR3 loop: CASRRQGDNEQFF. CDR3 bases: TGCGCCAGCAGACGACAGGGAGACAATGAGCAGTTCTTC.

This clone was picked up one time. The gene calls are TRBV10-3 and TRBJ1-3; 12 positions match TRBD1. The CDR3 length is 17 residues. Germline CDR1 is ENHRY and CDR2 is SYGVKD. J lost 1 base, V lost 10 bases, and 11 bases had no gene match. The CDR3 is CATGRDRGQLSGNTIYF. As DNA, the CDR3 is TGTGCCACAGGCCGGGACAGGGGGCAATTATCTGGAAACACCATATATTTT.